This T cell receptor beta chain was profiled in a study of blood T cells in healthy people across ages. Findings and limits, study-wide: Aged donors had fewer naive CD4+ cells and lower diversity than long-lived donors.

After removal of 6 bases from V and 0 bases from J, the junction contained 9 bases not matched to a gene. Germline loops: CDR1 SQVTM, CDR2 ANQGSEA. There are 15 residues in the CDR3. This clonotype was counted between two and nine times. Its specificity is not known. Alongside a J-beta primer mix, a sample-barcoded 5' primer served in a second PCR lasting 7 to 11 cycles. TCRdb re-analysed the 5' RACE reads in MiXCR, keeping a single row per CDR3 protein. The sample lists 1 million or so distinct CDR3 sequences, roughly 24% occurring once. The data also belong to a second study, concerning T cells of mothers and their children. That study reports: Mothers gave over 8 million TCR beta CDR3 reads each, and children some 3 million each.

The clonotype originates from a girl between 2 and 10 years old in good health. V is TRBV29-1 and J is TRBJ2-3; 7 nucleotides match TRBD1. Sequencing was done on a sample of blood. The CDR3 sequence: CSVLDRAFSTDTQYF. In nucleotides, the CDR3 is TGCAGCGTACTTGACAGGGCATTTAGCACAGATACGCAGTATTTT.